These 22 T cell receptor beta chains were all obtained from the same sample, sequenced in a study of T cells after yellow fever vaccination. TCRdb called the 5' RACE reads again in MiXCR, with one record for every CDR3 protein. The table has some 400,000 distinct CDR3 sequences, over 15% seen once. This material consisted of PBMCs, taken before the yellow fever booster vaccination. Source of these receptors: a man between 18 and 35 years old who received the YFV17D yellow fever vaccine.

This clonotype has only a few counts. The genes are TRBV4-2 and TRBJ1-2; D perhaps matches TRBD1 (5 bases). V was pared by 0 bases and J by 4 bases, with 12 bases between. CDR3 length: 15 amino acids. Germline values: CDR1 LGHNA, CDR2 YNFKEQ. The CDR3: CASSQELGVSYGYTF. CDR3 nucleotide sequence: TGTGCCAGCAGCCAAGAACTGGGGGTTAGCTATGGCTACACCTTC.

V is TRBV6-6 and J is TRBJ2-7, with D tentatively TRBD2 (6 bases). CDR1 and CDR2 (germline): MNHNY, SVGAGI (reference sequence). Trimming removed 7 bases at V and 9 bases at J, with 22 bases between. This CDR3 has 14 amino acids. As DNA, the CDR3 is TGTGCCAGCACCTCGGGACTGGGTAGCGTTGGGCAGTACGTC. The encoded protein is CASTSGLGSVGQYV.

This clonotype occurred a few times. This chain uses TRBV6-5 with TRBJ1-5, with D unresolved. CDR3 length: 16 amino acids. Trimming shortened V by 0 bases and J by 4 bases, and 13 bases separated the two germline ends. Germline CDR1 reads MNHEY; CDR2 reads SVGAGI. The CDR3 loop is CASSYSSSQINQPQHF. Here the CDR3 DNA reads TGTGCCAGCAGTTACTCGTCATCGCAGATTAATCAGCCCCAGCATTTT.

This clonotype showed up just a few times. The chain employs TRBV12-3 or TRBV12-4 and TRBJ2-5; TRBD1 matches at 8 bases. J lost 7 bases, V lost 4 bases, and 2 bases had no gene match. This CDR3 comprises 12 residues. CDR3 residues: CASSYDRGTQYF. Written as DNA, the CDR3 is TGTGCCAGCAGTTACGACAGGGGGACCCAGTACTTC.

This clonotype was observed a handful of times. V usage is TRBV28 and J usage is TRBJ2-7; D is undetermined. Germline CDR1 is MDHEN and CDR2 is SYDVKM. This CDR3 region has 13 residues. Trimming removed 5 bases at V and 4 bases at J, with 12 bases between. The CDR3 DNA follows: TGTGCCAGCAGTCCGACGGCCGCGTACGAGCAGTACGTC. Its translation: CASSPTAAYEQYV.

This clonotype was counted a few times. CDR3 nucleotide sequence: TGCGCCAGCAGCTACTTTGGGACTAGCACAGATACGCAGTATTTT. Translating gives CASSYFGTSTDTQYF. The chain employs TRBV5-1 and TRBJ2-3; TRBD2 might be the D (6 bases). CDR1 is SGHRS and CDR2 is YFSETQ in the germline V gene. The CDR3 covers 15 residues. Trimming stripped 3 bases from V and 0 bases from J, with 11 bases between.

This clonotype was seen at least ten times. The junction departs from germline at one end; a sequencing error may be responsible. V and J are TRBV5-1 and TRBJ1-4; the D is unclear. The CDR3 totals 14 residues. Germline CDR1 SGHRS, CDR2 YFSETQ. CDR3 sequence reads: CASSFRGTNEKLFF. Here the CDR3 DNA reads TGTGCCAGCAGTTTCCGGGGTACTAATGAAAAACTGTTTTTT.

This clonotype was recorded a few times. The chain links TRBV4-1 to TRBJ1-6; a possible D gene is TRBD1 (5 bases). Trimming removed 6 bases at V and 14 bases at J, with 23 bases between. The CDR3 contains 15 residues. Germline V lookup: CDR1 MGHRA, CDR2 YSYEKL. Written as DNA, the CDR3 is TGCGCCAGCAGAATTCCGGGACGCCCCCATGAAGCCCTCCACTTT. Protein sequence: CASRIPGRPHEALHF.

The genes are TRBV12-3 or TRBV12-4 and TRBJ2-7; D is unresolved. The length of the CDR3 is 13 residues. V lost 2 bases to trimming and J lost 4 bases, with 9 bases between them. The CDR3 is CASSLRQQYEQYV. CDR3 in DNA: TGTGCCAGCAGTTTACGGCAGCAATACGAGCAGTACGTC.

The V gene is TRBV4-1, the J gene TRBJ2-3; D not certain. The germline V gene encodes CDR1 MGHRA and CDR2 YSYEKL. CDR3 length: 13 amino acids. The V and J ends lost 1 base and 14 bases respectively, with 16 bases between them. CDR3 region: CASSQVVGYRMYF. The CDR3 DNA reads TGCGCCAGCAGCCAAGTTGTGGGCTACCGGATGTATTTT.

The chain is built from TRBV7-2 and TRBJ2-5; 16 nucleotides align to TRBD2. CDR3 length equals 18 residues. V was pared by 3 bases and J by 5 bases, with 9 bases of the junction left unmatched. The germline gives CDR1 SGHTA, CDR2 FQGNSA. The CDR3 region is CASSLGLAGGPLWETQYF. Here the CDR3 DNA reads TGTGCCAGCAGCTTGGGACTAGCGGGGGGGCCTCTCTGGGAGACCCAGTACTTC.

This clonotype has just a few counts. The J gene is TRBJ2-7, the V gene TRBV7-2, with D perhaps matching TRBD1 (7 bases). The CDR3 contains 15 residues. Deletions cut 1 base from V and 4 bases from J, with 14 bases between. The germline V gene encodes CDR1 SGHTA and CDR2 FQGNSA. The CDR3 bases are TGTGCCAGCAGCTTAGGCGGGACAGAAGGGTACGAGCAGTACTTC. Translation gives CASSLGGTEGYEQYF.

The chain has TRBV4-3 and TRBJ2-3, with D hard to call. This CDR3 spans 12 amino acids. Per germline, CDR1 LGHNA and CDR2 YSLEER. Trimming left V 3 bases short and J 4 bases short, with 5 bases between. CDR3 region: CASSQTADTQYF. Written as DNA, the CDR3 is TGCGCCAGCAGCCAGACTGCAGATACGCAGTATTTT.

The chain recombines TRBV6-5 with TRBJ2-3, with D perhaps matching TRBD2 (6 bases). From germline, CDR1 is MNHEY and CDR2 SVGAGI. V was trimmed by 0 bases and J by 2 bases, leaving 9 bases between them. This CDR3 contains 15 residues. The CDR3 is CASSYSLANTDTQYF. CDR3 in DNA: TGTGCCAGCAGTTACTCTCTAGCGAACACAGATACGCAGTATTTT.

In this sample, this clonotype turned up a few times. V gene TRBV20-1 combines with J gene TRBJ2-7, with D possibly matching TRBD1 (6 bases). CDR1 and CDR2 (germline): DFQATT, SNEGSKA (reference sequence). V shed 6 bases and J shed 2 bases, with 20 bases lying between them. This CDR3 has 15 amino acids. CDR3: CSALRRAGAPYEQYF. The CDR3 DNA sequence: TGCAGTGCCTTACGCCGCGCAGGGGCCCCCTACGAGCAGTACTTC.

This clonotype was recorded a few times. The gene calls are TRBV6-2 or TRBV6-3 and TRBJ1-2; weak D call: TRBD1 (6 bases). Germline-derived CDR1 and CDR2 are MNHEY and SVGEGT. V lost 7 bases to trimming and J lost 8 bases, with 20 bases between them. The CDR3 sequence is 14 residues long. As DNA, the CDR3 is TGTGCCAGCAATAAACCCGGACAGCCTATAGGCTACACCTTC. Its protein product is CASNKPGQPIGYTF.

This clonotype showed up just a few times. The CDR3 region has the DNA TGTGCCAGCAGTCCCGGGCGGGTTTCGGCCGGGGAGCTGTTTTTT. Residues: CASSPGRVSAGELFF. This chain uses TRBV13 with TRBJ2-2, with D possibly being TRBD2 (5 bases). Germline V gene lookup returns CDR1 PRHDT and CDR2 FYEKMQ (reference sequence). V lost 6 bases to trimming and J lost 6 bases, with 17 bases between them. The CDR3 loop spans 15 amino acids. Supplemented by reference TRBV13 and TRBJ2-2, the full variable domain reads AAGVIQSPRHLIKEKRETATLKCYPIPRHDTVYWYQQGPGQDPQFLISFYEKMQSDKGSIPDRFSAQQFSDYHSELNMSSLELGDSALYFCASSPGRVSAGELFFGEGSRLTVL.

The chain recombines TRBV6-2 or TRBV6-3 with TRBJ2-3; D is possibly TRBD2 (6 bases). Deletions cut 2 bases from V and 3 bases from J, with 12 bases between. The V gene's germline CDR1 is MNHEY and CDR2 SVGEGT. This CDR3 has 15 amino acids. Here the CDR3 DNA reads TGTGCCAGCAGTTACCGGGGGAAATGGACAGATACGCAGTATTTT. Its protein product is CASSYRGKWTDTQYF.

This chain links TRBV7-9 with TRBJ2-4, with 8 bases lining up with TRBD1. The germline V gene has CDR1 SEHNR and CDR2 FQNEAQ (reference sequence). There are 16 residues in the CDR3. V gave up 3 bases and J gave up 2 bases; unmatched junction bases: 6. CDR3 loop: CASSLPQGASKNIQYF. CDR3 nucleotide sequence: TGTGCCAGCAGCTTGCCCCAGGGGGCCTCCAAAAACATTCAGTACTTC.

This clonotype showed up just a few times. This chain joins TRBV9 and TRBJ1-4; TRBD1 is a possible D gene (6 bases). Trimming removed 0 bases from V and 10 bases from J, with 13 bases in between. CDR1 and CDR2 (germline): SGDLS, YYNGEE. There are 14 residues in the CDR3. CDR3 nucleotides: TGTGCCAGCAGCGTAGGAAGGGGGGGAGGAAAACTGTTTTTT. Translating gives CASSVGRGGGKLFF.

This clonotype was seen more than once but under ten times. Written as DNA, the CDR3 is TGTGCCAGCCGGACTACTGGAAACACCATATATTTT. Amino acid sequence: CASRTTGNTIYF. J is TRBJ1-3 and V is TRBV6-5; no clear D gene. CDR1 and CDR2 (germline): MNHEY, SVGAGI. Trimming stripped 8 bases from V and 2 bases from J, with 7 bases between. The CDR3 contains 12 residues.

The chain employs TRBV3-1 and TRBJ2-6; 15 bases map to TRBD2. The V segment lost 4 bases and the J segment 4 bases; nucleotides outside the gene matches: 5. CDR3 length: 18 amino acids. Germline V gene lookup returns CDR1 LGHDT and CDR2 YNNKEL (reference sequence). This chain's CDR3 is CASSPGLAGGSGANVLTF. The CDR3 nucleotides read TGTGCCAGCAGCCCGGGACTAGCGGGGGGATCGGGGGCCAACGTCCTGACTTTC.